This T cell receptor (beta chain) stems from a study of cytomegalovirus exposure and HLA in healthy donors. Primers: 60 Vbeta forward and 13 Jbeta reverse. Profiling relied on immunoSEQ multiplex PCR, and the TCRdb table lists in-frame clones only, not all of them. The table lists tens of thousands of clones, about three quarters of them singletons. To note about this clone: Antigen specificity is unknown.

In nominal health when sampled, donors likely had unrecorded immune exposures nonetheless. Findings of the study overall: Despite most TCR sequences being rare, some public TCRs occurred in many donors. In a later analysis, TCR beta V- and J-gene trimming showed a link to a missense DCLRE1C variant. Later work found that TCR association rates differed between HLA loci; DRB1 had the most and HLA-C the fewest.

V gave up 4 bases and J gave up 0 bases; unmatched junction bases: 13. The CDR3 totals 20 residues. Germline V gives CDR1 MGHRA, CDR2 YSYEKL. The sequencing sample was made of PBMCs. This TCR was recovered from a woman aged 45 to 65 in good health and CMV-seropositive. The V gene is TRBV4-1, the J gene TRBJ1-5, with TRBD1 matching over 12 bases. This chain's CDR3 is CASSLVRGTGGDYSNQPQHF. CDR3 sequence (DNA): TGCGCCAGCAGCCTTGTGCGCGGGACAGGGGGCGACTATAGCAATCAGCCCCAGCATTTT.